The clone carrying this T cell receptor (beta chain) was picked up a small number of times. The antigen is undetermined. V was shortened by 3 bases and J by 0 bases, with 9 bases between the two germline ends. The CDR3 has 14 residues. CDR1 and CDR2 (germline): LNHDA, SQIVND (reference sequence). This record comes from a study of beta chain features in type 1 diabetes. Regarding the study as a whole: HLA effects on TCRB rearrangement stayed unresolved here. Patients' naive, central memory and regulatory TCRB repertoires appeared more alike than those of healthy donors. Cells carrying high TCR expression could end up over-represented when cDNA is sequenced.

Central memory, naive, regulatory and stem cell-like memory CD4+ cells were sorted by CD45RO/CCR7/CD25/CD127/CD95/CD27. Expressed TCRB transcripts got sequenced, as all isolated RNA was reverse transcribed. Some clones are missing from TCRdb's copy, which holds only in-frame ones; the method was immunoSEQ multiplex PCR. The sample carries hundreds of thousands of clones, 15% to 20% recorded once. The rearrangement links TRBV19 to TRBJ2-7; D perhaps matches TRBD2 (6 bases). The TCR comes from a woman between 18 and 29 years old in good health. Material for sequencing was naive CD4+ T cells from blood. The CDR3 loop is CASSISGASYEQYF. The CDR3, as DNA: TGTGCCAGTAGTATTAGCGGAGCCTCCTACGAGCAGTACTTC. Combining the CDR3 with reference TRBV19 and TRBJ2-7 gives the whole variable domain DGGITQSPKYLFRKEGQNVTLSCEQNLNHDAMYWYRQDPGQGLRLIYYSQIVNDFQKGDIAEGYSVSREKKESFPLTVTSAQKNPTAFYLCASSISGASYEQYFGPGTRLTVT.